These 25 T cell receptor beta chains were all obtained from the same sample, sequenced in a study of T-cell memory formation after mild COVID-19. TCRdb independently ran MiXCR on the 5' RACE reads; one entry per CDR3 protein. The table shows roughly 240,000 distinct CDR3 sequences, with 15% occurring only once. Sequencing was done on a sample of PBMCs or a T cell subset sorted from them (not recorded which). The receptor source for this set is an adult woman who had mild COVID-19 (a few samples of this study predate the infection). Cell type and time point are not known.

The rearrangement joins TRBV3-1 to TRBJ1-3; D not resolved. The germline CDR1 and CDR2 sequences are LGHDT and YNNKEL (reference sequence). The CDR3 contains 13 residues. V was shortened by 2 bases and J by 0 bases, with 2 bases between the two germline ends. CDR3 in DNA: TGTGCCAGCAGCCAAACCTCTGGAAACACCATATATTTT. Translated: CASSQTSGNTIYF. The full variable domain, completed using reference TRBV3-1 and TRBJ1-3, is DTAVSQTPKYLVTQMGNDKSIKCEQNLGHDTMYWYKQDSKKFLKIMFSYNNKELIINETVPNRFSPKSPDKAHLNLHINSLELGDSAVYFCASSQTSGNTIYFGEGSWLTVV.

The V call is TRBV11-3, the J call TRBJ2-7, with D hard to call. Germline V CDR1 and CDR2: SGHNT, YENEEA. The V and J ends lost 5 bases and 10 bases respectively, with 15 bases between them. The CDR3 sequence is 12 residues long. The CDR3 nucleotides read TGTGCCAGCAGCCGTACAAGGGATGATCAGTACTTC. Its translation is CASSRTRDDQYF.

This clonotype has more than one count but fewer than ten. This chain joins TRBV7-9 and TRBJ1-1, with a tentative D call TRBD1 (5 bases). The CDR3 runs to 15 residues. CDR1 is SEHNR and CDR2 is FQNEAQ in the germline V gene (reference sequence). The ends were cut back, 3 bases at V and 3 bases at J, with 14 bases in the middle. The CDR3 spells CASSFIEGGDTEAFF. In DNA, the CDR3 is TGTGCCAGCAGCTTCATAGAAGGAGGGGACACTGAAGCTTTCTTT. The whole variable domain, remainder taken from reference TRBV7-9 and TRBJ1-1, is DTGVSQNPRHKITKRGQNVTFRCDPISEHNRLYWYRQTLGQGPEFLTYFQNEAQLEKSRLLSDRFSAERPKGSFSTLEIQRTEQGDSAMYLCASSFIEGGDTEAFFGQGTRLTVV.

Points on this clonotype: A read error may be the cause here, since a much bigger clone is one base away. The V call is TRBV27, the J call TRBJ2-7, with D uncertain. This CDR3 has 12 residues. V was cut by 5 bases and J by 3 bases, with 8 bases left in between. The V gene's germline CDR1 is MNHEY and CDR2 SMNVEV (reference sequence). CDR3 residues: CASSGPYYEQYF. As DNA, the CDR3 is TGTGCCAGCAGTGGGCCCTACTACGAGCAGTACTTC.

This clonotype was found a few times. The genes are TRBV27 and TRBJ1-4, with D perhaps TRBD1 (5 bases). Trimming took 6 bases from V and 8 from J, leaving 16 bases between them. This CDR3 has 14 amino acids. Germline V CDR1 and CDR2: MNHEY, SMNVEV (reference sequence). Written as DNA, the CDR3 is TGTGCCAGCAGGATCGACTCGCGGGGGGAAAAACTGTTTTTT. This sequence encodes CASRIDSRGEKLFF. Complete variable domain (other parts from reference TRBV27 and TRBJ1-4): EAQVTQNPRYLITVTGKKLTVTCSQNMNHEYMSWYRQDPGLGLRQIYYSMNVEVTDKGDVPEGYKVSRKEKRNFPLILESPSPNQTSLYFCASRIDSRGEKLFFGSGTQLSVL.

A few counts support this clonotype. The chain uses TRBV2 and TRBJ1-5; D remains unclear. The CDR3 consists of 15 residues. The germline gives CDR1 SNHLY, CDR2 FYNNEI. The V end was cut by 2 bases, the J end by 9 bases, with 17 bases between. The CDR3 sequence is CASSEFAVAMMPQHF. For the CDR3, the DNA is TGTGCCAGCAGTGAATTCGCAGTCGCAATGATGCCCCAGCATTTT.

The rearrangement joins TRBV23-1 to TRBJ2-7, with D possibly matching TRBD1 (5 bases). TRBV23-1 is treated as an ORF (open reading frame) with a function not yet certain. Trimming cost V 0 bases and J 0 bases, with 12 bases left between them. This CDR3 has 16 residues. In nucleotides, the CDR3 is TGCGCCAGCAGTCAATCTGATGGACACCTCTCCTACGAGCAGTACTTC. Translation gives CASSQSDGHLSYEQYF.

J is TRBJ2-2 and V is TRBV6-2 or TRBV6-3, with D possibly being TRBD2 (6 bases). The length of the CDR3 is 15 residues. Trimming shortened V by 5 bases and J by 2 bases, and 12 bases separated the two germline ends. The germline V gene encodes CDR1 MNHEY and CDR2 SVGEGT. The CDR3 region is CASSAGSLNTGELFF. Written as DNA, the CDR3 is TGTGCCAGCAGTGCGGGGTCCCTAAACACCGGGGAGCTGTTTTTT.

CDR3 in amino acids: CASSLVGQGAEAFF. The CDR3 nucleotides are TGTGCCAGCAGTTTAGTGGGACAGGGAGCTGAAGCTTTCTTT. J is TRBJ1-1 and V is TRBV12-3 or TRBV12-4; TRBD1 matches at 9 bases. This CDR3 is 14 amino acids long. Losses at the gene ends were 1 base for V and 6 bases for J; bases not matched to a gene: 3.

This chain links TRBV4-3 with TRBJ1-1, with D hard to call. This CDR3 has 15 amino acids. Looked up from germline, CDR1 is LGHNA and CDR2 is YSLEER. V lost 4 bases, J lost 0 bases, and 12 bases lay in between. The CDR3 reads CASSPRVGLNTEAFF. In DNA, the CDR3 is TGCGCCAGCAGCCCCCGTGTCGGCTTGAACACTGAAGCTTTCTTT.

In its sample, this clonotype was seen a few times. The V gene is TRBV10-3, the J gene TRBJ1-5; a possible D gene is TRBD1 (5 bases). The length of the CDR3 is 17 residues. V was shortened by 0 bases and J by 3 bases, with 15 bases between the two germline ends. Germline V gives CDR1 ENHRY, CDR2 SYGVKD. CDR3 residues: CAISESPGGGFNQPQHF. The CDR3 DNA reads as TGTGCCATCAGTGAGTCTCCCGGGGGGGGTTTCAATCAGCCCCAGCATTTT.

This clonotype occurred a few times. This sequence joins TRBV24-1 and TRBJ1-2; no firm D call. V was pared by 9 bases and J by 4 bases, with 20 bases between. This CDR3 comprises 15 residues. CDR1 is KGHDR and CDR2 is SFDVKD in the germline V gene. This CDR3 reads CATPQDPDKFYGYTF. The CDR3 DNA sequence: TGTGCCACCCCCCAGGATCCCGATAAGTTCTATGGCTACACCTTC.

This clonotype was found many times. The chain combines TRBV7-2 with TRBJ2-3; D possibly corresponds to TRBD1 (5 bases). The CDR3 is made up of 12 amino acids. Trimming pared 3 bases from V and 8 bases from J, leaving 9 bases between. Germline V gene sequence: CDR1 SGHTA, CDR2 FQGNSA. In nucleotides, the CDR3 is TGTGCCAGCAGCTTCCGACAGCCTACGCAGTATTTT. Translated, it gives CASSFRQPTQYF.

The chain couples TRBV5-1 to TRBJ2-7; D remains unclear. Trimming removed 0 bases from V and 6 bases from J, with 7 bases in between. The CDR3 runs to 12 residues. Germline V gene lookup returns CDR1 SGHRS and CDR2 YFSETQ. The CDR3 coding sequence is TGCGCCAGCAGCTTGGGGCTCGGCGAGCAGTACTTC. It codes for CASSLGLGEQYF.

As regards this clonotype: This may arise from a read error, as a much more abundant clone is one base away. V is TRBV12-3 or TRBV12-4 and J is TRBJ1-1; D gene ambiguous. This CDR3 is built from 15 residues. The DNA of the CDR3 is TGTGCCAGAAGTTTTGGGAGCACAATAAACACTGAAGCTTTCTTT. It specifies CARSFGSTINTEAFF.

This clonotype has a count of ten or more. This chain links TRBV7-9 with TRBJ1-6; 8 bases match TRBD1. The length of the CDR3 is 15 residues. V was pared by 4 bases and J by 7 bases, with 6 bases of the junction left unmatched. Looked up from germline, CDR1 is SEHNR and CDR2 is FQNEAQ (reference sequence). The CDR3 region has the DNA TGTGCCAGCAGCTCATTAGGACAGGGAAATTCACCCCTCCACTTT. Its translation is CASSSLGQGNSPLHF.

CDR3 DNA sequence: TGTGCCAGCAGCTTAGCGAGAGGGGGAGCACATAAAGAGACCCAGTACTTC. Translating it yields CASSLARGGAHKETQYF. This chain joins TRBV7-6 and TRBJ2-5, with a possible D match to TRBD1 (6 bases). V dropped 0 bases and J dropped 3 bases, with 17 bases sitting between them. The CDR3 sequence is 17 residues long. Per the germline V gene, CDR1 is SGHVS and CDR2 is FNYEAQ.

This clonotype has only a few counts. The J gene is TRBJ2-7, the V gene TRBV20-1; D not resolved. The CDR3 has 15 amino acids. Trimming took 0 bases from V and 4 from J, leaving 16 bases between them. Germline V lookup: CDR1 DFQATT, CDR2 SNEGSKA (reference sequence). Here the CDR3 reads CSARDNQQVWYEQYF. The CDR3 DNA reads as TGCAGTGCTAGAGATAATCAGCAGGTCTGGTACGAGCAGTACTTC.

V is TRBV12-3 or TRBV12-4 and J is TRBJ2-7; 15 positions agree with TRBD2. The V segment lost 5 bases and the J segment 4 bases; nucleotides outside the gene matches: 0. This CDR3 contains 14 residues. CDR3 in DNA: TGTGCCAGCAGTGGGACTAGCGGGAGGTACGAGCAGTACTTC. Translation: CASSGTSGRYEQYF.

The rearrangement uses TRBV7-3 and TRBJ2-3, with D possibly being TRBD2 (5 bases). Germline CDR1 and CDR2: SGHTA and FQGTGA. The CDR3 totals 19 residues. Trimming took off 2 bases at V and 2 bases at J, with 23 bases between the two ends. CDR3 bases: TGTGCCAGCAGCTTACGGGGTCCTGGATCCCCGGGTATCACAGATACGCAGTATTTT. This translates into CASSLRGPGSPGITDTQYF.

This clonotype was counted a few times. This sequence joins TRBV24-1 and TRBJ2-3, with D maybe TRBD1 (5 bases). V was pared by 3 bases and J by 5 bases, with 11 bases between. CDR1 is KGHDR and CDR2 is SFDVKD in the germline V gene. This CDR3 has 14 amino acids. CDR3 sequence: CATSDLRRGDTQYF. CDR3 coding DNA: TGTGCCACCAGTGATCTTCGAAGGGGAGATACGCAGTATTTT.

This clonotype was counted at least ten times. The chain carries TRBV9 and TRBJ2-3; possibly TRBD2 for D (6 bases). Per germline, CDR1 SGDLS and CDR2 YYNGEE. Trimming cost V 0 bases and J 0 bases, with 11 bases left between them. The CDR3 sequence is 16 residues long. The CDR3 loop reads CASSVDIGTSTDTQYF. As DNA, the CDR3 is TGTGCCAGCAGCGTAGATATAGGGACTAGCACAGATACGCAGTATTTT.

The chain joins TRBV30 to TRBJ1-6; D might be TRBD1 (6 bases). V was cut by 3 bases and J by 7 bases, with 10 bases left in between. The CDR3 is made up of 13 amino acids. Per the germline V gene, CDR1 is GTSNPN and CDR2 is SVGIG (reference sequence). The CDR3 nucleotides are TGTGCCTGGAGCCCTACAGGGAATTCACCCCTCCACTTT. It yields the protein CAWSPTGNSPLHF. Looking up the rest from reference TRBV30 and TRBJ1-6 gives the full variable domain: SQTIHQWPATLVQPVGSPLSLECTVEGTSNPNLYWYRQAAGRGLQLLFYSVGIGQISSEVPQNLSASRPQDRQFILSSKKLLLSDSGFYLCAWSPTGNSPLHFGNGTRLTVT.

This clonotype was seen a handful of times. The rearrangement links TRBV7-9 to TRBJ1-3; D possibly corresponds to TRBD1 (5 bases). V lost 1 base and J lost 3, with 13 bases in between. Looked up from germline, CDR1 is SEHNR and CDR2 is FQNEAQ (reference sequence). The CDR3 sequence is 16 residues long. The CDR3 loop is CASSLVSGAGGNTIYF. The DNA for the CDR3 is TGTGCCAGCAGCTTAGTATCTGGGGCAGGTGGAAACACCATATATTTT.

This clonotype has more than one count but fewer than ten. The CDR3 DNA sequence: TGCAGTGCTAGAAGGGACAGGGGACATTATGGCTACACCTTC. Encoded protein: CSARRDRGHYGYTF. V gene TRBV20-1 combines with J gene TRBJ1-2, with TRBD1 matching over 10 bases. The CDR3 runs 14 residues. V was clipped by 2 bases and J by 5 bases; unmatched bases: 5. CDR1 is DFQATT, CDR2 SNEGSKA, per germline (reference sequence).